This TCR beta chain stems from a study of T cells expressing NK-cell markers. In the study overall: It was sorted CD3+CD56-NKG2C+, CD3+CD56+NKG2C- and CD3+CD56+NKG2C+ T cells that provided the TCR beta repertoires. Regarding the study as a whole: Expanded NKG2C+ T cell clones had unclear HCMV specificity.

The V gene's germline CDR1 is MNHNY and CDR2 SVGAGI (reference sequence). This CDR3 comprises 15 residues. A word on this clonotype: No antigen is known for it.

TCRdb reprocessed the 5' RACE reads, with one entry per CDR3 protein and no DNA. The sample includes about 430,000 distinct CDR3 sequences. Sample: blood T cells: a sorted CD56 or NKG2C T cell subset, CD4+ or CD8+ T cells, or bulk PBMC T cells (not recorded which). The sequence derives from a woman between 45 and 60 years old in good health. The V gene is TRBV6-6, the J gene TRBJ2-1; TCRdb reports TRBD2, a call that lacks DNA to check it against. CDR3 in amino acids: CASSTLAGARNEQFF.